This T cell receptor (beta chain) was profiled in a study of cytomegalovirus exposure and HLA in healthy donors. Study as a whole: Roughly 80 million unique TCRs from HLA-typed donors made up an early data release. The study's findings and limits: Among TCR sequences, most were rare, though some public TCRs appeared in many donors.

The study ran its PCR with 60 Vbeta and 13 Jbeta primers. The authors' processing: Unique TCR beta chains numbered about 80 million in a later analysis, with roughly 11 million shared. This table comes from immunoSEQ multiplex PCR, and its TCRdb copy is limited to in-frame clones, with some not included. The D gene and trimming were derived from the DNA, and the V and J assignments and clone size from that table. The sample totals roughly 50,000 clones. About this clone itself: Antigen specificity is unknown.

The V end lost 3 bases, the J end lost 8 bases, and 16 bases lay between the germline ends. This CDR3 has 13 amino acids. CDR1 is GTSNPN and CDR2 is SVGIG in the germline V gene (reference sequence). The chain employs TRBV30 and TRBJ1-1, with D possibly matching TRBD1 (6 bases). The clonotype was recovered from a male donor in good health and CMV-seropositive. What was sequenced was PBMCs. The CDR3 DNA reads TGTGCCTGGAGGTGGGGGCTCTGGGGGGAAGCTTTCTTT. This translates into CAWRWGLWGEAFF.